This entry lists 5 T cell receptor beta chains sequenced from one sample in a study of blood T cell repertoires in COVID-19. Method: immunoSEQ multiplex PCR; TCRdb's copy keeps in-frame clones and lacks some. This sample has under 250,000 clones; approximately 90% occur once, and the top ten carry 11%. The sequencing input was peripheral blood. Source of these receptors: a man aged 45-65 years with COVID-19, enrolled during active disease.

This clone appeared a single time. The chain employs TRBV19 and TRBJ1-5; D uncertain. The V end lost 3 bases, the J end lost 0 bases, and 9 bases lay between the germline ends. Germline V gives CDR1 LNHDA, CDR2 SQIVND (reference sequence). CDR3 length equals 15 residues. Here the CDR3 DNA reads TGTGCCAGTAGTATCTTCACAGCTAGCAATCAGCCCCAGCATTTT. It specifies CASSIFTASNQPQHF. The variable domain in full, completed from reference TRBV19 and TRBJ1-5, reads DGGITQSPKYLFRKEGQNVTLSCEQNLNHDAMYWYRQDPGQGLRLIYYSQIVNDFQKGDIAEGYSVSREKKESFPLTVTSAQKNPTAFYLCASSIFTASNQPQHFGDGTRLSIL.

V gene TRBV7-2 combines with J gene TRBJ1-5; 8 bases agree with TRBD1. J was trimmed by 7 bases and V by 4 bases; bases with no gene match: 6. The V gene's germline CDR1 is SGHTA and CDR2 FQGNSA. The CDR3 contains 14 residues. CDR3 in amino acids: CASSSRTGNQPQHF. CDR3 in DNA: TGTGCCAGCAGCTCCCGGACAGGGAACCAGCCCCAGCATTTT.

This clone was detected once. This chain joins TRBV5-1 and TRBJ1-1, with a tentative D call TRBD1 (6 bases). The CDR3 has 14 amino acids. Trimming stripped 3 bases from V and 2 bases from J, with 11 bases between. CDR1 is SGHRS, CDR2 YFSETQ, per germline. CDR3 region: CASSSGQINTEAFF. The CDR3 nucleotides are TGCGCCAGCAGCTCCGGACAGATCAACACTGAAGCTTTCTTT.

The V gene is TRBV18, the J gene TRBJ1-6, with D maybe TRBD1 (6 bases). The CDR3 covers 14 residues. V was trimmed by 6 bases and J by 4 bases, leaving 10 bases between them. From germline, CDR1 is KGHSH and CDR2 LQKENI. Here the CDR3 reads CASSETGYNSPLHF. The DNA of the CDR3 is TGTGCCAGCTCGGAGACAGGATATAATTCACCCCTCCACTTT. The entire variable domain, with the rest obtained from reference TRBV18 and TRBJ1-6, is as follows: NAGVMQNPRHLVRRRGQEARLRCSPMKGHSHVYWYRQLPEEGLKFMVYLQKENIIDESGMPKERFSAEFPKEGPSILRIQQVVRGDSAAYFCASSETGYNSPLHFGNGTRLTVT.

V is TRBV25-1 and J is TRBJ2-2, with 7 bases that match TRBD2. In germline, CDR1 is MGHDK, CDR2 SYGVNS. The junction had 3 bases not matched to a gene; V was cut back by 8 bases and J by 6 bases. This CDR3 has 12 residues. The DNA for the CDR3 is TGTGCCAGCGGAGGGAGGGCCGGGGAGCTGTTTTTT. Translating gives CASGGRAGELFF.